This T cell receptor (beta chain) derives from a study of metastatic and nonmetastatic thyroid tumors. Study summary: The study looked at repertoires side by side in blood and in tumor or nodule tissue from malignant and benign thyroid patients. The study's findings and limits: Patients with malignant thyroid tumors reportedly had significantly higher TCR beta diversity than those with benign nodules, in blood and tumor.

Original data processing: The study's classifier, a distant-metastasis tool for papillary thyroid cancer, was built using CDR3 differences across clinicopathological groups. Through MiXCR, TCRdb re-clonotyped the PCR reads. The V and J calls and clone size are TCRdb's, not the authors'. The table lists approximately 17,000 clones, about 26% of them singletons. There are many counts of this clone. Its cognate antigen is unknown. A much larger clone lies a single base off, so this may be a read error. This CDR3 region has 14 residues. Germline V gene data show CDR1 as MNHEY and CDR2 as SVGEGT. Treatment of any kind had been given to no patient before thyroid surgery.

The chain couples TRBV6-2 or TRBV6-3 to TRBJ2-7; no clear D gene. This clonotype originated in a male donor with papillary thyroid cancer or a benign thyroid nodule (not recorded which). Some clones in this sample may be carry-over from other donors' samples. Source material: blood. The CDR3 loop reads CASSYSTNSYGQYF. The CDR3 region has the DNA TGTGCCAGCAGTTACTCGACAAACTCCTACGGGCAGTACTTC.